The entry that follows covers one T cell receptor (beta chain) sequence. Its matching antigen is unknown. V trimming: 6 bases; J trimming: 2 bases; junction bases outside the gene matches: 14. The germline CDR1 and CDR2 sequences are DFQATT and SNEGSKA (reference sequence). The CDR3 contains 16 residues. The data were obtained in a study of identical twins. General study results and limits: Invariant cells of the MAIT and iNKT types might have partly distorted the zero-insertion analyses.

Template switching created a universal primer site, and the cDNA included unique molecular identifiers. Via MiXCR, TCRdb re-called the 5' RACE reads, giving one row per CDR3 protein. Of about 890,000 distinct CDR3 sequences in the sample, 9% to 15% were seen once. These data also featured in a second study, about yellow fever vaccine responses in identical twins.

The receptor was derived from a woman between 18 and 29 years old in good health. The source material was PBMCs. This chain links TRBV20-1 with TRBJ2-3; 7 bases are shared with TRBD2. Here the CDR3 reads CSAPAQASGATDTQYF. The CDR3 DNA follows: TGCAGTGCACCCGCCCAGGCTAGCGGAGCCACAGATACGCAGTATTTT.